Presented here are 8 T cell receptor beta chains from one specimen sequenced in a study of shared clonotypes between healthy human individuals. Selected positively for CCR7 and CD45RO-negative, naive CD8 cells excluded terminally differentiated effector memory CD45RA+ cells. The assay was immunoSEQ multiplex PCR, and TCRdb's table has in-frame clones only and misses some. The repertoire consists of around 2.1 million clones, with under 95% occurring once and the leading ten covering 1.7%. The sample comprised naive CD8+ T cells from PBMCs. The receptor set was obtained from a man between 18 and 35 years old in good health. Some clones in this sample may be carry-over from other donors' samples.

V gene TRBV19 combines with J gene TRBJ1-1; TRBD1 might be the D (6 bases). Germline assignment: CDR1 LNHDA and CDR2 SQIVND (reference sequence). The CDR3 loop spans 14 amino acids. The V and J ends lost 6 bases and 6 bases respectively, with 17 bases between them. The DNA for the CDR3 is TGTGCCAGTAGGCCCTTGGCAGGGGAGGCTGAAGCTTTCTTT. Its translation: CASRPLAGEAEAFF.

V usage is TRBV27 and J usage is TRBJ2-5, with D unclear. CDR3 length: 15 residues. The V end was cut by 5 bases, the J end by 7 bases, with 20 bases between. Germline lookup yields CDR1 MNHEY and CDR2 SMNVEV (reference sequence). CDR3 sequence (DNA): TGTGCCAGCAGTCCTACTCGACTGACCCCGGGGACCCAGTACTTC. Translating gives CASSPTRLTPGTQYF.

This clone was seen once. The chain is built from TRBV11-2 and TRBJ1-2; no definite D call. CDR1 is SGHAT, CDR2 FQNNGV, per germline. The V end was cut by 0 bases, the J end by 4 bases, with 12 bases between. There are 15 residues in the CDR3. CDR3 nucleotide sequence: TGTGCCAGCAGCTTAGATCATGGAGCGCTCTATGGCTACACCTTC. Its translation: CASSLDHGALYGYTF.

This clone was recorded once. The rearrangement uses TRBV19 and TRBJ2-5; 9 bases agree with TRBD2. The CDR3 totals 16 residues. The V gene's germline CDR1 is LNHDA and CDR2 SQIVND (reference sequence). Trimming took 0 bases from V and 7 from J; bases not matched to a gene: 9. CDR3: CASSIEAGGPGATQYF. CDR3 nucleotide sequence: TGTGCCAGTAGTATAGAGGCGGGAGGGCCTGGTGCGACCCAGTACTTC.

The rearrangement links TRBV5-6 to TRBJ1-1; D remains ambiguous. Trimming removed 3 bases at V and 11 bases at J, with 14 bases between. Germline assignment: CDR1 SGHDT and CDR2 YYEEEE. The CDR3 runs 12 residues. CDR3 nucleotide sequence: TGTGCCAGCAGCTCGAATGGGGTACTCGCTTTCTTT. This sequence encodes CASSSNGVLAFF.

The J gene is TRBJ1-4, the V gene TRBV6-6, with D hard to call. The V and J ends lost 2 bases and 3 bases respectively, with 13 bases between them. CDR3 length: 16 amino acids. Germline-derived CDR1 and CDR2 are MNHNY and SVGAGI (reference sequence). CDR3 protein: CASSYREVEANEKLFF. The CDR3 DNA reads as TGTGCCAGCAGTTACCGAGAGGTCGAGGCTAATGAAAAACTGTTTTTT.

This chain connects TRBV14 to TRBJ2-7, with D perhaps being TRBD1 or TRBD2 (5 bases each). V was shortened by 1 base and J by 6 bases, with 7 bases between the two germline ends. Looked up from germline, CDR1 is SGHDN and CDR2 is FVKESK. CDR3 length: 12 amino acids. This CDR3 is CASSQVGTEQYF. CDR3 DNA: TGTGCCAGCAGCCAAGTAGGGACCGAGCAGTACTTC.

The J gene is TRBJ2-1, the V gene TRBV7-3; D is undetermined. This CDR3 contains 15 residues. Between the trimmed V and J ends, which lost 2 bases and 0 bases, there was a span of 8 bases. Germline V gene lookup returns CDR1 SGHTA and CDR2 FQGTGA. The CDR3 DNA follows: TGTGCCAGCAGCTTATATGCAGTCTCCTACAATGAGCAGTTCTTC. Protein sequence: CASSLYAVSYNEQFF. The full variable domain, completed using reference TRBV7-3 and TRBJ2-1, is GAGVSQTPSNKVTEKGKYVELRCDPISGHTALYWYRQSLGQGPEFLIYFQGTGAADDSGLPNDRFFAVRPEGSVSTLKIQRTERGDSAVYLCASSLYAVSYNEQFFGPGTRLTVL.